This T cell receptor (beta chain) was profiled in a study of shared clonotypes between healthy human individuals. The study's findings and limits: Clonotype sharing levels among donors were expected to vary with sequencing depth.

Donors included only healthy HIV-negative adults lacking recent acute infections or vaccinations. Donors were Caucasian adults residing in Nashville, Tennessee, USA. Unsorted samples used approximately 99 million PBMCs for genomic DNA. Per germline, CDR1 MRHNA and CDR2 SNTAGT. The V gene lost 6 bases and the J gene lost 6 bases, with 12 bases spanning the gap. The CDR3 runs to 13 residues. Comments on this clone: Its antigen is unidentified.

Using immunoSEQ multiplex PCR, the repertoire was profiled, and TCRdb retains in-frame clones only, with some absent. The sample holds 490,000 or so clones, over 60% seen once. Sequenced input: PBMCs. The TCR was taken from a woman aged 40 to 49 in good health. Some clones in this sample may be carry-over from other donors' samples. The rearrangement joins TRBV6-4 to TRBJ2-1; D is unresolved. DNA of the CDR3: TGTGCCAGCAGCCTTTCGGAGAGCAATGAGCAGTTCTTC. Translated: CASSLSESNEQFF.